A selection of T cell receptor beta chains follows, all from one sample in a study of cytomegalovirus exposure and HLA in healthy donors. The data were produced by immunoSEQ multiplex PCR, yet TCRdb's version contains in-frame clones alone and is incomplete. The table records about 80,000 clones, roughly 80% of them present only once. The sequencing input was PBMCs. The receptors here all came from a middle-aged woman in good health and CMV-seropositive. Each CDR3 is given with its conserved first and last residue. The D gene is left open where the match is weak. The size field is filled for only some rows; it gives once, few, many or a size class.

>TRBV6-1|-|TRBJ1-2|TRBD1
CASTKGDSTNYGYTF
TGTGCCAGCACCAAGGGGGACAGCACTAACTATGGCTACACCTTC
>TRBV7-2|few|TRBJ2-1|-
CASSYLPGLRTSYNEQFF
TGTGCCAGCAGCTACCTCCCGGGACTTCGGACCTCCTACAATGAGCAGTTCTTC
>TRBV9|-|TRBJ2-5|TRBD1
CASSGGTGAESQETQYF
TGTGCCAGCAGCGGAGGCACAGGGGCCGAGAGCCAAGAGACCCAGTACTTC
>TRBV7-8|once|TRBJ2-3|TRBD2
CASSSPWGSGERGNYTDTQYF
TGTGCCAGCAGCTCCCCATGGGGATCAGGGGAGCGGGGGAACTACACAGATACGCAGTATTTT
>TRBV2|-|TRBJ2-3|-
CASSETGITDTQYF
TGTGCCAGCAGTGAAACAGGGATAACAGATACGCAGTATTTT
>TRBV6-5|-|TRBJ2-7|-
CASREQGNYEQYF
TGTGCCAGCAGGGAGCAGGGAAACTACGAGCAGTACTTC
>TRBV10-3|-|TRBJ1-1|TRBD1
CAISGGQGGVDTEAFF
TGTGCCATCAGCGGAGGACAGGGGGGAGTGGACACTGAAGCTTTCTTT
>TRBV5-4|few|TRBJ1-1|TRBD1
CASSYPDRANTEAFF
TGTGCCAGCAGCTATCCTGACAGGGCGAACACTGAAGCTTTCTTT
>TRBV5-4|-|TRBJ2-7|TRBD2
CASSFWGGEQYF
TGTGCCAGCAGCTTTTGGGGGGGCGAGCAGTACTTC
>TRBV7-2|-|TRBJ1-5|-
CASSDGVVAQPQHF
TGTGCCAGCAGCGACGGGGTAGTGGCTCAGCCCCAGCATTTT
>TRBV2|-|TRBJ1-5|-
CASNQQGTNQPQHF
TGTGCCAGCAATCAGCAGGGCACCAATCAGCCCCAGCATTTT
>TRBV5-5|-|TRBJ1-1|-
CASSLVQWSEAFF
TGTGCCAGCAGCTTGGTTCAGTGGTCTGAAGCTTTCTTT
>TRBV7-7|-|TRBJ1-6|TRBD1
CASSNKTGYHF
TGTGCCAGCAGCAATAAGACAGGGTACCACTTT
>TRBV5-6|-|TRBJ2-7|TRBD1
CASSPDRGREYEQYF
TGTGCCAGCAGCCCCGACAGGGGGCGCGAGTACGAGCAGTACTTC
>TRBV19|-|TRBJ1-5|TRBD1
CASSGGLEQPQHF
TGTGCCAGTTCAGGGGGCCTCGAGCAGCCCCAGCATTTT
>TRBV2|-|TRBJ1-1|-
CASSEAGAYTEAFF
TGTGCCAGCAGTGAAGCAGGGGCCTACACTGAAGCTTTCTTT
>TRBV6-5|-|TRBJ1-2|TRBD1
CASSSTGSFNYGYTF
TGTGCCAGCAGTTCGACAGGGTCTTTTAACTATGGCTACACCTTC
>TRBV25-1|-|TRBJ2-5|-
CASSVPGEETQYF
TGTGCCAGCAGTGTGCCCGGGGAAGAGACCCAGTACTTC
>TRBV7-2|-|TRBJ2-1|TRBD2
CASSFGGGNEQFF
TGTGCCAGCAGCTTCGGGGGGGGTAATGAGCAGTTCTTC
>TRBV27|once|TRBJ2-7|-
CASSSSAGDISYEQYF
TGTGCCAGCAGTTCCTCCGCCGGGGACATCTCCTACGAGCAGTACTTC
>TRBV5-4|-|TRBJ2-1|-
CASSSREEGYNEQFF
TGTGCCAGCAGCTCTCGGGAAGAGGGTTACAATGAGCAGTTCTTC